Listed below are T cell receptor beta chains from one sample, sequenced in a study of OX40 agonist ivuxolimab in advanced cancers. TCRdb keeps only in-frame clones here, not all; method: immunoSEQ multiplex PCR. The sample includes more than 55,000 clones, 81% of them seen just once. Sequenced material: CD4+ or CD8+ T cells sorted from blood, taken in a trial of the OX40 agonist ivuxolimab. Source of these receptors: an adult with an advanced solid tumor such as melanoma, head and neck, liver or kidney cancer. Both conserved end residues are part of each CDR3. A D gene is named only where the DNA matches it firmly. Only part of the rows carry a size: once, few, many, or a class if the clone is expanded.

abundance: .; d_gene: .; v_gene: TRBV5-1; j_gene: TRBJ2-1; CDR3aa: CASSLIGGQNEQFF; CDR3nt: TGCGCCAGCAGCTTAATTGGGGGCCAAAATGAGCAGTTCTTC
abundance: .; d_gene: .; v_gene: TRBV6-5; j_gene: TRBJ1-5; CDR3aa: CASSYSQTQPQHF; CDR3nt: TGTGCCAGCAGTTACTCGCAAACTCAGCCCCAGCATTTT
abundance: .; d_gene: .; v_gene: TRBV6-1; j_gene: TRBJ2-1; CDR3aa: CASSEPPREQFF; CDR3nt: TGTGCCAGCAGTGAACCGCCAAGGGAGCAGTTCTTC
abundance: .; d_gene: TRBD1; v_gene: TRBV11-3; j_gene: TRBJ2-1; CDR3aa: CASSLEGQGFSEQFF; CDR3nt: TGTGCCAGCAGCTTAGAAGGACAGGGGTTCAGTGAGCAGTTCTTC
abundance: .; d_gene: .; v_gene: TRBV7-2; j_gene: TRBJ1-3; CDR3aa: CASSPNLSGNTIYF; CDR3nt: TGTGCCAGCAGCCCCAACCTCTCTGGAAACACCATATATTTT
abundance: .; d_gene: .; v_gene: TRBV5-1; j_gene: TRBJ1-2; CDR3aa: CASSLDSGIYGYTF; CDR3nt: TGCGCCAGCAGCTTGGATTCCGGTATCTATGGCTACACCTTC
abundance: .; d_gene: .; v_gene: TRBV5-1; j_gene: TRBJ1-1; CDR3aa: CASSLVTSTEAFF; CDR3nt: TGCGCCAGCAGCTTGGTAACGAGCACTGAAGCTTTCTTT
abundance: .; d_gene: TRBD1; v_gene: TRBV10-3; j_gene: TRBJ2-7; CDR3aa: CAISETGRQGTAYEQYF; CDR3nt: TGTGCCATCAGTGAGACCGGCCGACAGGGTACGGCCTACGAGCAGTACTTC
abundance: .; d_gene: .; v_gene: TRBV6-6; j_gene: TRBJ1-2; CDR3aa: CASSVDIVGYGYTF; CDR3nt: TGTGCCAGCAGTGTTGACATTGTCGGTTATGGCTACACCTTC
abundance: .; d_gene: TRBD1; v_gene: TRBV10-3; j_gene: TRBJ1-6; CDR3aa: CAISNRDRERSPLHF; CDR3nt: TGTGCCATCAGTAACCGGGACAGGGAACGATCACCCCTCCACTTT
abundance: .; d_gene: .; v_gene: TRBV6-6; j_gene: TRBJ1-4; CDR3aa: CATSEFNEKLFF; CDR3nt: TGTGCCACCTCGGAGTTTAATGAAAAACTGTTTTTT
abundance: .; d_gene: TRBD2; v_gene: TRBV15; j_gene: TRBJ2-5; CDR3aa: CATSRGLAGVGETQYF; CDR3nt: TGTGCCACCAGCAGGGGACTAGCGGGAGTTGGTGAGACCCAGTACTTC
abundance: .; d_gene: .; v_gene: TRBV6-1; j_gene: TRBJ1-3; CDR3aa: CASTGGLTGNTIYF; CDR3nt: TGTGCCAGCACGGGGGGGCTAACTGGAAACACCATATATTTT
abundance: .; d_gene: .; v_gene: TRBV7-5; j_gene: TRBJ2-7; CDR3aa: CVRSWQTPRDYEQYF; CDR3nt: TGTGTCAGAAGCTGGCAGACCCCCCGTGACTACGAGCAGTACTTC
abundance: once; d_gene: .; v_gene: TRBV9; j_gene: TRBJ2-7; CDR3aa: CASSTDGTFSYEQYF; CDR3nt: TGTGCCAGCAGCACAGATGGGACTTTTTCCTACGAGCAGTACTTC
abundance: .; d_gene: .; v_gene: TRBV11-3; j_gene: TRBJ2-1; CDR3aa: CASSSSSSYNEQFF; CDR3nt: TGTGCCAGCAGCTCGTCGTCTTCCTACAATGAGCAGTTCTTC
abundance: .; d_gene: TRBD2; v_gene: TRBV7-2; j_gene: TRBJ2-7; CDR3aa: CASSAGTSGRVYEQYF; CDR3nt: TGTGCCAGCAGCGCTGGGACTAGCGGGAGGGTATACGAGCAGTACTTC
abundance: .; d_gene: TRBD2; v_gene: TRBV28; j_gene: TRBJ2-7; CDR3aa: CASSLGSGINYEQYF; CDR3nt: TGTGCCAGCAGTTTGGGTAGCGGGATTAATTACGAGCAGTACTTC
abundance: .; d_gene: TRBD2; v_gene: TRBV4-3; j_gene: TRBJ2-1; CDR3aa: CASSVNGRAYNEQFF; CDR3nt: TGCGCCAGCAGCGTTAACGGGAGGGCCTACAATGAGCAGTTCTTC
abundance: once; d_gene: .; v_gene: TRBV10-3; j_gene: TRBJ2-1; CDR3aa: CAMGGGGTYNEQFF; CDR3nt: TGTGCCATGGGCGGAGGGGGCACCTACAATGAGCAGTTCTTC
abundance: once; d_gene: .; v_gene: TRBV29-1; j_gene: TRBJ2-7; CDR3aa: CSVEVTNLPYEQYF; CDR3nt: TGCAGCGTTGAAGTTACTAATTTGCCCTACGAGCAGTACTTC
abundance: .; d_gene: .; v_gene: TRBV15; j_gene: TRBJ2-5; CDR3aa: CATSRDSSETQYF; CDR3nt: TGTGCCACCAGCAGAGATTCGTCAGAGACCCAGTACTTC
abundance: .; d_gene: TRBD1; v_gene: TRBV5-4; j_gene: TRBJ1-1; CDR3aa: CASSGPGQGVTEAFF; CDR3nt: TGTGCCAGCAGCGGTCCGGGACAGGGAGTAACTGAAGCTTTCTTT
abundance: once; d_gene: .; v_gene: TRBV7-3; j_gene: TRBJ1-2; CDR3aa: CASSLPDGGYTF; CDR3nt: TGTGCCAGCAGCTTACCCGACGGTGGCTACACCTTC
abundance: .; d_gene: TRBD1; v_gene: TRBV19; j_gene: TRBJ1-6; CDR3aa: CASSKGATYNSPLHF; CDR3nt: TGTGCCAGTAGTAAGGGGGCAACCTATAATTCACCCCTCCACTTT
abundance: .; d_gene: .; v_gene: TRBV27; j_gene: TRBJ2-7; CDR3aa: CASSFRDTGISYEQYF; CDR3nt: TGTGCCAGCAGTTTCAGGGATACTGGTATCTCCTACGAGCAGTACTTC
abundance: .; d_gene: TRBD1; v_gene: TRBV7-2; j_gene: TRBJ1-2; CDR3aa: CASSPGTGLGYGYTF; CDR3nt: TGTGCCAGCAGCCCCGGGACAGGGCTTGGCTATGGCTACACCTTC
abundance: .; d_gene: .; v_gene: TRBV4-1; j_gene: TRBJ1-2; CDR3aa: CASSQDQVIYGYTF; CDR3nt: TGCGCCAGCAGCCAAGATCAAGTGATCTATGGCTACACCTTC
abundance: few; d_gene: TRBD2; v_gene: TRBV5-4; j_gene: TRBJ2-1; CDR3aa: CASSSRAGAVGEQFF; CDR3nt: TGTGCCAGCAGCTCCCGGGCGGGAGCGGTAGGCGAGCAGTTCTTC
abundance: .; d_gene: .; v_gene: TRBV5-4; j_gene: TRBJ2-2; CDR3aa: CASSPSRGSNTGELFF; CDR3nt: TGTGCCAGCAGCCCGAGCCGGGGTTCGAACACCGGGGAGCTGTTTTTT
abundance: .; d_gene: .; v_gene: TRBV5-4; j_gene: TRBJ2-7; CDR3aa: CASSQEGDEQYF; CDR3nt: TGTGCCAGCAGCCAGGAGGGCGACGAGCAGTACTTC
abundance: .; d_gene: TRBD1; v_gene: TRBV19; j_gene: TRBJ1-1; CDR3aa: CASSIGGQGIVTEAFF; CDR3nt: TGTGCCAGTAGTATAGGGGGACAGGGAATAGTCACTGAAGCTTTCTTT
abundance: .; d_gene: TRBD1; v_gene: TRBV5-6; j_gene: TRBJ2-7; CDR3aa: CASTLNRAGGYEQYF; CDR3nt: TGTGCCAGCACCCTAAATCGGGCAGGGGGCTACGAGCAGTACTTC
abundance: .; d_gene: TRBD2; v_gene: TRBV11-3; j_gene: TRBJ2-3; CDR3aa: CASSGGLAGATSTDTQYF; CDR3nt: TGTGCCAGCAGCGGGGGACTAGCGGGGGCCACTAGCACAGATACGCAGTATTTT
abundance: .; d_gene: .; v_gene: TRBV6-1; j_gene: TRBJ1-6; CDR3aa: CASSQNSPLHF; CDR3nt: TGTGCCAGCAGTCAAAATTCACCCCTCCACTTT
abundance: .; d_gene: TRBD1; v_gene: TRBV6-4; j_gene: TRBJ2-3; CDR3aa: CASSDGTGGTDTQYF; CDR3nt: TGTGCCAGCAGTGACGGGACAGGGGGCACAGATACGCAGTATTTT
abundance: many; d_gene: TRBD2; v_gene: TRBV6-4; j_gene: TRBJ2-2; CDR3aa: CASSDGGDTGELFF; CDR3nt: TGTGCCAGCAGTGACGGGGGGGACACCGGGGAGCTGTTTTTT
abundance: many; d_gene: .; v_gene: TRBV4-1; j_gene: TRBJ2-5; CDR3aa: CASSQDVDRGNQETQYF; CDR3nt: TGCGCCAGCAGCCAAGATGTGGATAGGGGAAACCAAGAGACCCAGTACTTC
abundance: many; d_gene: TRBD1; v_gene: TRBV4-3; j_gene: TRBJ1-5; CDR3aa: CASSSGQGSEPQHF; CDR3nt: TGCGCCAGCAGCTCAGGACAGGGTTCGGAACCCCAGCATTTT
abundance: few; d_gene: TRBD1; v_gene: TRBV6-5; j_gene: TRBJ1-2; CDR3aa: CASSADRGYGYTF; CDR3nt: TGTGCCAGCAGTGCCGACAGGGGCTATGGCTACACCTTC
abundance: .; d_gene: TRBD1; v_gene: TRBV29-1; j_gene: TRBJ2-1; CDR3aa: CSVGTAYNEQFF; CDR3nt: TGCAGCGTCGGGACAGCTTACAATGAGCAGTTCTTC